The entry below gives a single TCR beta chain sequence along with its context. It may be a read error: a sequence one base away is much more abundant. The data belong to a study of metastatic and nonmetastatic thyroid tumors. This CDR3 region has 13 residues. Germline assignment: CDR1 DFQATT and CDR2 SNEGSKA (reference sequence). Trimming cost V 6 bases and J 1 base, with 11 bases left between them. TCRdb re-processed the PCR reads through MiXCR. The table shows about 92,000 clones, with about 15% occurring only once. No treatment of any kind had been given to any patient before thyroid surgery. The TCR comes from a female donor with papillary thyroid cancer or a benign thyroid nodule (not recorded which). Some clones in this sample may be carry-over from other donors' samples. V is TRBV20-1 and J is TRBJ2-3; the D is unclear. Input material: blood. CDR3 nucleotides: TGCAGTGCCATTCGGTTGGGCACAGATACGCAGTATTTT. The encoded protein is CSAIRLGTDTQYF.